This T cell receptor (beta chain) was found in a study of cytomegalovirus exposure and HLA in healthy donors. PCR primers comprised 60 Vbeta and 13 Jbeta primers. Data came from immunoSEQ multiplex PCR; TCRdb stores just in-frame clones and leaves some out. The table shows some 120,000 clones, with around three quarters occurring only once. CDR3 size: 14 residues. V was cut by 0 bases and J by 1 base, with 6 bases left in between. Sequencing was done on a sample of PBMCs. The clonotype comes from a female donor in good health and CMV-seronegative. The J gene is TRBJ2-5, the V gene TRBV23-1; a possible D gene is TRBD1 (5 bases). TRBV23-1 is assigned to the ORF class and has an uncertain function. The CDR3 sequence is CASSQSGLQETQYF. CDR3 bases: TGCGCCAGCAGTCAATCGGGGCTCCAAGAGACCCAGTACTTC.